This T cell receptor beta chain was obtained from a study of preoperative IRX-2 immunotherapy in early breast cancer. Indicated treatment: preoperative locoregional IRX-2 cytokine immunotherapy. Samples came from a phase Ib trial of preoperative locoregional IRX-2 cytokine immunotherapy. The J segment lost 3 bases and the V segment lost 6 bases, leaving 5 bases of the junction unmatched. The CDR3 consists of 13 residues. The germline V gene encodes CDR1 MDHEN and CDR2 SYDVKM. TCRdb's copy holds only in-frame clones and misses some; the assay was immunoSEQ multiplex PCR. The repertoire holds around 60,000 clones, with approximately 94% as singletons.

This clonotype originated in a human donor with breast cancer. Sampling was conducted from a patient treated with IRX-2 immunotherapy. The rearrangement joins TRBV28 to TRBJ2-7, with TRBD1 matching over 7 bases. The CDR3 protein is CASRTGTDYEQYF. The CDR3, as DNA: TGTGCCAGCAGAACAGGGACAGACTACGAGCAGTACTTC.